The clone carrying this T cell receptor (beta chain) was detected only a few times. Antigen: not known. This record belongs to a study of CD4 T cells in relation to SARS-CoV-2 and coronaviruses. Whole-study context: TCR beta CDR3s were sequenced after roughly 10-day antigen culture of PBMCs. No peptide or an HIV-1 Nef peptide pool served as negative control.

Assay used: immunoSEQ multiplex PCR; TCRdb lists only in-frame clones, some missing. Here the sample spans some 19,000 clones, roughly 80% being singletons. The unexposed donors gave CD4+ T cells in about 2011-2019, prior to COVID-19. CD4+ T cells were isolated from the cells after about nine days of culture. What was sequenced was CD4+ T cells from PBMCs, cultured in vitro. This clonotype was sampled from a human donor in good health.

The CDR3 DNA is TGTGCCAGCAGTGAATCGAGGGGCCGGAGGGAGCAGTACTTC. Its translation is CASSESRGRREQYF. The chain recombines TRBV25-1 with TRBJ2-7; possibly TRBD1 or TRBD2 for D (5 bases each). V lost 1 base and J lost 7, with 14 bases in between. This CDR3 is built from 14 residues. CDR1 MGHDK and CDR2 SYGVNS come from the germline V gene.